A single TCR beta chain is shown here with its context. The data stem from a study of regulatory T cells in long-lasting Graves disease. Across the whole study: The criterion for persistent Graves' disease was over 5 years of antithyroid drugs with positive TSH receptor antibodies.

Regarding time point: persistent/refractory GD, antithyroid drugs over 5 years with positive TRAb. The authors made the TCR library using RNA they extracted from PBMCs. TCR beta libraries were built with iRepertoire HTBI primers and Arm-PCR of CDR3 regions. MiXCR was run by TCRdb on the multiplex PCR reads, yielding one entry per CDR3 protein. This table holds fewer than 450,000 distinct CDR3 sequences, around 24% found once. The clonotype comes from a female donor with Graves disease. Sequenced material: peripheral blood mononuclear cells (PBMCs), taken when the disease was refractory, from a patient treated with antithyroid drugs.

The CDR3 DNA reads TGTGCCAGCAGCCCCAGGGGGCCAGAGACCCAGTACTTC. It specifies CASSPRGPETQYF. The rearrangement joins TRBV7-9 to TRBJ2-5; 8 bases map to TRBD1. Germline CDR1 SEHNR, CDR2 FQNEAQ (reference sequence). V trimming: 5 bases; J trimming: 4 bases; junction bases outside the gene matches: 3. The CDR3 has 13 residues.